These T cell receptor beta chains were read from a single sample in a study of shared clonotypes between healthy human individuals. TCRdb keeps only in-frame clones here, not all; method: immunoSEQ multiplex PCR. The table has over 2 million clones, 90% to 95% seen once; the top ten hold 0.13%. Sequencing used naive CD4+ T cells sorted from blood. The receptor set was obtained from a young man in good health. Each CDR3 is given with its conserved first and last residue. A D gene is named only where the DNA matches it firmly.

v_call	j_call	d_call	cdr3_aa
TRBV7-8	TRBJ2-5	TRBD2	CASSSGTSGGREQETQYF
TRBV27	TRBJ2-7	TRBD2	CASSHASGVDSYEQYF
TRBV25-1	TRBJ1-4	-	CASSVGGSATNEKLFF
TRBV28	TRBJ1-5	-	CASTGRGFGPQHF
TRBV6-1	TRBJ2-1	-	CAGRNYNEQFF
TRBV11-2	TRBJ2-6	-	CASPQGTGANVLTF
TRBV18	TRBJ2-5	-	CASSPSGAGEETQYF
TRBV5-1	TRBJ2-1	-	CASSLQAGARVNEQFF
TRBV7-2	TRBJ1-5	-	CASSFGQKNQPQHF
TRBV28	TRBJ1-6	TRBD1	CASSSRQGVWSPLHF